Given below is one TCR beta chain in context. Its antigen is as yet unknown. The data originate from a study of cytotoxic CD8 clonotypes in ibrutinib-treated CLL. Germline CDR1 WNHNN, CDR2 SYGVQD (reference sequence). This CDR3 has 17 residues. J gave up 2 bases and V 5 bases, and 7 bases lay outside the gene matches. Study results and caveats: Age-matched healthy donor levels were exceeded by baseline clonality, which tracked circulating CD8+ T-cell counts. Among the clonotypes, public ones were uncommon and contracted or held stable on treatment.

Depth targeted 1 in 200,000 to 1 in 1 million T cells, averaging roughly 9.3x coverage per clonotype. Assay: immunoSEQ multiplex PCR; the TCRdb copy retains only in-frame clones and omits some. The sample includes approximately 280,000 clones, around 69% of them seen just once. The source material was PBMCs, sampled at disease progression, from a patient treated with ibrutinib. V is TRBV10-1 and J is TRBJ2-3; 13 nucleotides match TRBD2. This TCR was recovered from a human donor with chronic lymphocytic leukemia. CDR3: CASSTFGLAGATDTQYF. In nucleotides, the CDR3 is TGCGCCAGCAGTACCTTCGGACTAGCGGGGGCCACAGATACGCAGTATTTT.